A selection of T cell receptor beta chains follows, all from one sample in a study of cytomegalovirus exposure and HLA in healthy donors. Sequenced by immunoSEQ multiplex PCR; TCRdb stores in-frame clones only, minus some. The data hold some 110,000 clones, with approximately 79% observed a single time. Source material: PBMCs. These receptors all stem from a man aged 30 to 45 in good health and CMV-seropositive. The CDR3 runs from the conserved cysteine through the conserved F or W. The D gene is left open where the match is weak. Part of the rows lack a size; the others show once, few, many or a class for expanded clones.

v_call	clone_size	d_call	j_call	cdr3_aa	cdr3_nt
TRBV9	.	.	TRBJ2-2	CASSVEGATGELFF	TGTGCCAGCAGCGTAGAAGGGGCCACCGGGGAGCTGTTTTTT
TRBV28	.	.	TRBJ2-5	CASSLGGGHYQETQYF	TGTGCCAGCAGTTTAGGAGGGGGCCACTACCAAGAGACCCAGTACTTC
TRBV4-3	.	TRBD1	TRBJ2-1	CASSQGWRQGSNEQFF	TGCGCCAGCAGCCAAGGTTGGAGACAGGGGTCGAATGAGCAGTTCTTC
TRBV7-9	.	TRBD2	TRBJ2-1	CASSPLAGGRNEQFF	TGTGCCAGCAGCCCACTAGCGGGGGGCCGCAATGAGCAGTTCTTC
TRBV29-1	once	.	TRBJ2-3	CSGRDSRGDTQYF	TGCAGCGGGAGAGACTCACGGGGAGATACGCAGTATTTT
TRBV11-2	.	.	TRBJ2-7	CASSLGPYTYEQYF	TGTGCCAGCAGCTTAGGCCCCTATACCTACGAGCAGTACTTC
TRBV4-1	once	.	TRBJ1-6	CASSHVGRGDSAPLHF	TGCGCCAGCAGCCACGTCGGACGGGGAGATTCGGCACCCCTCCACTTT
TRBV27	.	TRBD2	TRBJ2-5	CASRRPGRVETQYF	TGTGCCAGCAGACGCCCGGGGAGGGTAGAGACCCAGTACTTC
TRBV4-1	.	.	TRBJ1-4	CASSQMRGGEKLFF	TGCGCCAGCAGCCAAATGAGAGGTGGTGAAAAACTGTTTTTT
TRBV29-1	.	TRBD2	TRBJ2-3	CSVDSGGYTDTQYF	TGCAGCGTTGACAGCGGGGGGTACACAGATACGCAGTATTTT
TRBV7-2	.	TRBD1	TRBJ1-2	CASSLSGTGSNGYTF	TGTGCCAGCAGCTTATCCGGGACAGGGAGCAATGGCTACACCTTC
TRBV29-1	few	.	TRBJ2-7	CSARDNSYEQYF	TGCAGCGCCCGGGACAACTCCTACGAGCAGTACTTC
TRBV11-2	.	.	TRBJ2-5	CASRQVETQYF	TGTGCCAGCAGACAGGTAGAGACCCAGTACTTC
TRBV6-1	.	.	TRBJ1-5	CASSERGTSVYSNQPQHF	TGTGCCAGCAGTGAAAGGGGGACGTCAGTTTATAGCAATCAGCCCCAGCATTTT
TRBV7-6	once	TRBD1	TRBJ2-1	CASSSPGQRFNEQFF	TGTGCCAGCAGCTCCCCGGGACAGCGTTTCAATGAGCAGTTCTTC
TRBV4-1	.	.	TRBJ2-7	CASSPPPPNYEQYF	TGCGCCAGCAGTCCCCCCCCTCCTAACTACGAGCAGTACTTC
TRBV5-6	.	.	TRBJ1-6	CASSFVGGNSPLHF	TGTGCCAGCAGCTTTGTGGGGGGAAATTCACCCCTCCACTTT
TRBV27	.	.	TRBJ1-6	CASTVTKSPLHF	TGTGCCAGCACCGTGACAAAGTCACCCCTCCACTTT
TRBV10-2	few	TRBD1	TRBJ2-4	CASSEWLGTEAKNIQYF	TGCGCCAGCAGTGAGTGGCTTGGGACAGAAGCCAAAAACATTCAGTACTTC
TRBV7-2	.	.	TRBJ2-7	CASSLVGQGGNEQYF	TGTGCCAGCAGCTTGGTAGGACAGGGAGGGAACGAGCAGTACTTC
TRBV5-1	.	TRBD1	TRBJ2-7	CASSLGWDRVSNEQYF	TGCGCCAGCAGCTTGGGATGGGACAGGGTCTCCAACGAGCAGTACTTC
TRBV29-1	.	TRBD2	TRBJ2-6	CSVEDQNGGAGANVLTF	TGCAGCGTTGAAGATCAGAACGGGGGGGCTGGGGCCAACGTCCTGACTTTC
TRBV29-1	.	.	TRBJ2-5	CSVDNGARTQYF	TGCAGCGTTGATAATGGGGCAAGGACCCAGTACTTC
TRBV7-2	.	TRBD1	TRBJ2-1	CASSLDRDSYNEQFF	TGTGCCAGCAGCTTAGATAGGGACAGCTACAATGAGCAGTTCTTC
TRBV5-5	.	.	TRBJ1-1	CASSPPGHGRAFF	TGTGCCAGCAGCCCTCCGGGACACGGTCGAGCTTTCTTT
TRBV19	.	TRBD1	TRBJ2-1	CASSLPRQGVGEQFF	TGTGCCAGTAGTCTCCCTCGACAGGGTGTCGGTGAGCAGTTCTTC
TRBV7-2	.	.	TRBJ2-5	CASSRSETQYF	TGTGCCAGCAGCCGTTCCGAGACCCAGTACTTC
TRBV9	.	.	TRBJ1-1	CASSDLTLAGVSEAFF	TGTGCCAGCAGCGATCTTACCCTAGCGGGGGTATCTGAAGCTTTCTTT
TRBV6-5	.	TRBD1	TRBJ2-5	CASSRQGVAQTQYF	TGTGCCAGCAGCCGACAGGGGGTAGCTCAGACCCAGTACTTC